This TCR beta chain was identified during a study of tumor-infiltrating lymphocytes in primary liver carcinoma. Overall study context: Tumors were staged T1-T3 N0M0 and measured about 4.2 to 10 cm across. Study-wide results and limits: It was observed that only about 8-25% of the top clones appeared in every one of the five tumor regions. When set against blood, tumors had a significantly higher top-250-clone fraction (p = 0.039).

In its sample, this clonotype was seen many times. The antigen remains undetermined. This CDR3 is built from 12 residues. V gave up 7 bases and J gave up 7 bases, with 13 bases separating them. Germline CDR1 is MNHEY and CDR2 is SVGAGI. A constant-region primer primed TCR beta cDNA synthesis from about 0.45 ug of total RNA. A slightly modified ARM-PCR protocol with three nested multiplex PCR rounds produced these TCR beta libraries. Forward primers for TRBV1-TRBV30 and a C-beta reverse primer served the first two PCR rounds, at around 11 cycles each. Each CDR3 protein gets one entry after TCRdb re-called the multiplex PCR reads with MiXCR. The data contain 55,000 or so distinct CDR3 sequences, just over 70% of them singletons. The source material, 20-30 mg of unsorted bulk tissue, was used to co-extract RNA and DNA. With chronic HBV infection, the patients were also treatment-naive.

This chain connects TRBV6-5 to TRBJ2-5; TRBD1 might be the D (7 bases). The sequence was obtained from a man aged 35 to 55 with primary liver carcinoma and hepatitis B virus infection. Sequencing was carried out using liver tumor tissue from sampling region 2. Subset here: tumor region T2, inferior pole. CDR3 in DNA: TGTGCCAGCACTGCAGGGGGAGGGACCCAGTACTTC. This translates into CASTAGGGTQYF.